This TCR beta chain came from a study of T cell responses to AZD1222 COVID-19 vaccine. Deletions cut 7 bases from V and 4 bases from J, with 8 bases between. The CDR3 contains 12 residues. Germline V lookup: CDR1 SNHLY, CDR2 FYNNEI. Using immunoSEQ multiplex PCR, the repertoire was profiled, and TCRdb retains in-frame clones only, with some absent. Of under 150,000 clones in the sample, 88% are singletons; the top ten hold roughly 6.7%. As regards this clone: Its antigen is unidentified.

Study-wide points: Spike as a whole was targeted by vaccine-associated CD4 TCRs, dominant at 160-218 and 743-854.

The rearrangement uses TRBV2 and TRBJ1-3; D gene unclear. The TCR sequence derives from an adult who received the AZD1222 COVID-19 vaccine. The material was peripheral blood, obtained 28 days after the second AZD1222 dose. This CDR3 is CASMGYGNTIYF. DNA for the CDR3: TGTGCCAGCATGGGTTACGGAAACACCATATATTTT. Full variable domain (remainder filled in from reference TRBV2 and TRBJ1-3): EPEVTQTPSHQVTQMGQEVILRCVPISNHLYFYWYRQILGQKVEFLVSFYNNEISEKSEIFDDQFSVERPDGSNFTLKIRSTKLEDSAMYFCASMGYGNTIYFGEGSWLTVV.